Shown below are 30 T cell receptor beta chains from a single sample sequenced in a study of beta chain features in type 1 diabetes. Findings of the study overall: Type 1 diabetes patients showed a moderate but significant shortening of TCRB CDR3s in all four CD4+ subsets.

Antigens of these TCRs are unknown. Sequenced material consisted of expressed TCRB transcripts (all of the isolated RNA was reverse transcribed). The repertoire was sequenced with immunoSEQ multiplex PCR; TCRdb's copy has only in-frame clones and lacks some. The repertoire has approximately 150,000 clones, approximately 13% of them found once; the top ten carry under 1.5%. The sequencing sample was made of central memory CD4+ T cells from blood. These receptors came from a man aged 18 to 35 with type 1 diabetes.

The rearrangement joins TRBV7-8 to TRBJ1-5; tentatively, D is TRBD1 (6 bases). This CDR3 spans 14 amino acids. With 5 bases removed from V and 3 bases from J, the gap between germline ends came to 11 bases. CDR1 and CDR2 (germline): SGHVS, FQNEAQ. The CDR3 sequence is CASSLQGFNQPQHF. CDR3 DNA: TGTGCCAGCAGCCTACAGGGTTTCAATCAGCCCCAGCATTTT.

This clone was counted a few times. The gene calls are TRBV7-9 and TRBJ1-6; 9 nucleotides agree with TRBD1. The germline V gene encodes CDR1 SEHNR and CDR2 FQNEAQ (reference sequence). The V segment lost 5 bases and the J segment 7 bases; nucleotides outside the gene matches: 6. The CDR3 loop spans 15 amino acids. In DNA, the CDR3 is TGTGCCAGCAGCCCACAGGGGGCGGACAATTCACCCCTCCACTTT. Amino acids: CASSPQGADNSPLHF.

This clone has more than one count but fewer than ten. This chain joins TRBV15 and TRBJ1-1; 7 nucleotides match TRBD1. The ends lost 3 bases at V and 3 bases at J; junction bases unmatched: 1. Germline CDR1 is LNHNV and CDR2 is YYDKDF (reference sequence). The CDR3 extends over 13 amino acids. The CDR3 DNA reads as TGTGCCACCAGCAGCCAGGGGGACACTGAAGCTTTCTTT. This translates into CATSSQGDTEAFF.

This clone was recorded many times. The chain couples TRBV15 to TRBJ2-1; the match to TRBD2 covers 10 bases. This CDR3 is built from 15 residues. CDR1 is LNHNV and CDR2 is YYDKDF in the germline V gene (reference sequence). Trimming at V came to 5 bases and at J to 7 bases, leaving 8 bases not matched to a gene. CDR3 in amino acids: CATSHKAGGRNEQFF. In nucleotides, the CDR3 is TGTGCCACCAGCCATAAAGCGGGGGGGCGGAATGAGCAGTTCTTC. The whole variable domain, remainder taken from reference TRBV15 and TRBJ2-1, is DAMVIQNPRYQVTQFGKPVTLSCSQTLNHNVMYWYQQKSSQAPKLLFHYYDKDFNNEADTPDNFQSRRPNTSFCFLDIRSPGLGDTAMYLCATSHKAGGRNEQFFGPGTRLTVL.

V gene TRBV9 combines with J gene TRBJ1-1, with unresolved D. The CDR3 is 13 residues long. The germline V gene encodes CDR1 SGDLS and CDR2 YYNGEE. Trimming removed 1 base at V and 3 bases at J, with 7 bases between. The CDR3 spells CASSVKWDTEAFF. In nucleotides, the CDR3 is TGTGCCAGCAGCGTAAAGTGGGACACTGAAGCTTTCTTT. Together with reference TRBV9 and TRBJ1-1, the CDR3 gives the full variable domain: DSGVTQTPKHLITATGQRVTLRCSPRSGDLSVYWYQQSLDQGLQFLIQYYNGEERAKGNILERFSAQQFPDLHSELNLSSLELGDSALYFCASSVKWDTEAFFGQGTRLTVV.

The J gene is TRBJ2-7, the V gene TRBV13; possibly TRBD1 for D (6 bases). The germline V gene has CDR1 PRHDT and CDR2 FYEKMQ (reference sequence). V was cut by 0 bases and J by 2 bases, with 11 bases left in between. The CDR3 loop spans 15 amino acids. The CDR3 DNA reads TGTGCCAGCAGCTTAGGGCAGGGACATCCCTACGAGCAGTACTTC. It is translated as CASSLGQGHPYEQYF.

Only a few counts were recorded for this clone. Since a much larger clone is just one base distant, this may be a read error. Different DNA sequences within this sample yield the same CDR3. This chain joins TRBV7-9 and TRBJ2-3; D might be TRBD1 (8 bases). The CDR3 is made up of 17 amino acids. The germline gives CDR1 SEHNR, CDR2 FQNEAQ (reference sequence). The germline V and J ends were trimmed by 5 bases and 2 bases, with 20 bases remaining between them. CDR3 nucleotide sequence: TGTGCCAGCAGCGACAGGGGCGGGGAGGGAGACACAGATACGCAGTATTTT. This encodes CASSDRGGEGDTDTQYF. Supplemented by reference TRBV7-9 and TRBJ2-3, the full variable domain reads DTGVSQNPRHKITKRGQNVTFRCDPISEHNRLYWYRQTLGQGPEFLTYFQNEAQLEKSRLLSDRFSAERPKGSFSTLEIQRTEQGDSAMYLCASSDRGGEGDTDTQYFGPGTRLTVL.

This clone has ten or more counts. This chain joins TRBV30 and TRBJ1-3; 8 bases line up with TRBD1. The germline CDR1 and CDR2 sequences are GTSNPN and SVGIG (reference sequence). The CDR3 consists of 19 residues. Trimming removed 4 bases from V and 0 bases from J; junction bases left unmatched: 17. In nucleotides, the CDR3 is TGTGCCTGGAACCCTATAGTAATTCGGACAGGGCGCTCTGGAAACACCATATATTTT. The encoded protein is CAWNPIVIRTGRSGNTIYF.

This clone appeared a few times. The rearrangement links TRBV19 to TRBJ2-7; D not certain. Germline-derived CDR1 and CDR2 are LNHDA and SQIVND (reference sequence). V lost 3 bases and J lost 6, with 12 bases in between. The CDR3 has 13 amino acids. The CDR3 reads CASSIGGISEQYF. In DNA form, the CDR3 reads TGTGCCAGTAGTATTGGTGGGATCTCCGAGCAGTACTTC.

The J gene is TRBJ2-7, the V gene TRBV29-1; no clear D. The CDR3 has 17 residues. V lost 1 base and J 0 bases, leaving 19 bases between the germline ends. CDR1 and CDR2 from the germline V gene are SQVTM and ANQGSEA. The CDR3 nucleotides read TGCAGCGTTGAAGGAATTTTAGGTGGCCGAGACTCCTACGAGCAGTACTTC. This gives the protein CSVEGILGGRDSYEQYF.

Many counts were recorded for this clone. This chain joins TRBV10-2 and TRBJ2-1; 8 bases line up with TRBD2. The germline V gene has CDR1 WSHSY and CDR2 SAAADI. The CDR3 extends over 12 amino acids. With 11 bases clipped from V and 4 bases from J, the junction kept 4 bases outside the gene matches. For the CDR3, the DNA is TGCGCCGCGGGGGGAAAATACAATGAGCAGTTCTTC. Translated, it gives CAAGGKYNEQFF.

The table lists this clone with a few counts. The V gene is TRBV25-1, the J gene TRBJ2-5, with D perhaps being TRBD1 or TRBD2 (5 bases each). The CDR3 loop spans 14 amino acids. Germline-derived CDR1 and CDR2 are MGHDK and SYGVNS. V was shortened by 7 bases and J by 2 bases, with 14 bases between the two germline ends. The CDR3 DNA reads as TGTGCCAGCACCCCCCGGGGCCCTCAAGAGACCCAGTACTTC. It specifies CASTPRGPQETQYF.

This chain connects TRBV7-7 to TRBJ2-7; D is possibly TRBD1 (5 bases). V gave up 3 bases and J gave up 5 bases, with 8 bases separating them. The CDR3 contains 12 residues. Germline CDR1 SSHAT, CDR2 FNYEAQ (reference sequence). The chain's CDR3 is CASSLIGDEQYF. As DNA, the CDR3 is TGTGCCAGCAGCTTGATAGGGGACGAGCAGTACTTC.

The chain has TRBV7-3 and TRBJ2-7; TRBD1 matches at 9 bases. This CDR3 is built from 14 residues. Per the germline V gene, CDR1 is SGHTA and CDR2 is FQGTGA. The V gene end was trimmed by 5 bases and the J gene end by 1 base; junction bases not matched to a gene: 3. CDR3 region: CASSPDRGSYEQYF. CDR3 sequence (DNA): TGTGCCAGCAGCCCAGACAGGGGGTCCTACGAGCAGTACTTC.

This clone was counted between two and nine times. The chain employs TRBV15 and TRBJ2-3; 15 nucleotides line up with TRBD2. Trimming removed 5 bases from V and 2 bases from J; junction bases left unmatched: 5. Germline-derived CDR1 and CDR2 are LNHNV and YYDKDF (reference sequence). This CDR3 is 17 amino acids long. The CDR3 here is CATSSGLAGGDTDTQYF. The CDR3 region has the DNA TGTGCCACCAGCTCGGGACTAGCGGGGGGAGACACAGATACGCAGTATTTT.

There are a few counts of this clone. V usage is TRBV7-9 and J usage is TRBJ2-5; no clear D gene. Germline assignment: CDR1 SEHNR and CDR2 FQNEAQ (reference sequence). The CDR3 consists of 13 residues. The ends were cut back, 3 bases at V and 4 bases at J, with 9 bases in the middle. In nucleotides, the CDR3 is TGTGCCAGCAGCTTTAGCTCGGGAGAGACCCAGTACTTC. This sequence encodes CASSFSSGETQYF.

This clone showed up just a few times. V and J are TRBV18 and TRBJ2-7, with 7 bases aligning to TRBD2. CDR3 length: 14 amino acids. The V and J ends lost 3 bases and 0 bases, in that order; junction bases with no gene match: 2. The germline V gene encodes CDR1 KGHSH and CDR2 LQKENI. The CDR3 spells CASSPGGSSYEQYF. The CDR3 bases are TGTGCCAGCTCACCGGGGGGGAGCTCCTACGAGCAGTACTTC.

As regards this clone: Compared with germline, one end of the junction differs, possibly owing to a read error. J is TRBJ2-1 and V is TRBV15, with 9 bases lining up with TRBD2. There are 14 residues in the CDR3. Germline values: CDR1 LNHNV, CDR2 YYDKDF (reference sequence). Here the CDR3 reads CATSRGGGGAFLVF. CDR3 bases: TGTGCCACCAGCAGGGGTGGCGGGGGGGCCTTTCTGGTCTTC.

The genes are TRBV5-6 and TRBJ2-2; D remains unclear. The germline gives CDR1 SGHDT, CDR2 YYEEEE. V shed 0 bases and J shed 6 bases, with 12 bases lying between them. The CDR3 runs 15 residues. CDR3 nucleotide sequence: TGTGCCAGCAGCTTGGCCCCAAACGAGGCCGGGGAGCTGTTTTTT. Its translation is CASSLAPNEAGELFF. Filled out from reference TRBV5-6 and TRBJ2-2, the complete variable domain reads DAGVTQSPTHLIKTRGQQVTLRCSPKSGHDTVSWYQQALGQGPQFIFQYYEEEERQRGNFPDRFSGHQFPNYSSELNVNALLLGDSALYLCASSLAPNEAGELFFGEGSRLTVL.

Only a few counts were recorded for this clone. Written as DNA, the CDR3 is TGCAGCGTTGAAGGGTACGGGCTCGTCTACACCTTC. It codes for CSVEGYGLVYTF. This chain links TRBV29-1 with TRBJ1-2; D is undetermined. V was shortened by 1 base and J by 10 bases, with 13 bases between the two germline ends. Germline V gene lookup returns CDR1 SQVTM and CDR2 ANQGSEA. CDR3 length: 12 amino acids.

This clone was detected many times. The junction differs from germline at one of its ends, possibly a read error. The rearrangement joins TRBV7-7 to TRBJ2-1; D gene unclear. This CDR3 has 13 residues. CDR1 SSHAT and CDR2 FNYEAQ come from the germline V gene (reference sequence). The CDR3 nucleotides are TGTGCTAGCAGCTCTGGTCCTAACAATGAGCAGTTCTTC. Encoded protein: CASSSGPNNEQFF.

The V and J genes are TRBV10-3 and TRBJ1-2; D call uncertain. Germline V lookup: CDR1 ENHRY, CDR2 SYGVKD. Between the trimmed V and J ends, which lost 4 bases and 2 bases, there was a span of 8 bases. The CDR3 extends over 13 amino acids. The CDR3 spells CAISADGNYGYTF. CDR3 DNA: TGTGCCATCAGTGCGGACGGGAACTATGGCTACACCTTC.

The gene calls are TRBV19 and TRBJ1-5; a possible D gene is TRBD1 (5 bases). Germline loops: CDR1 LNHDA, CDR2 SQIVND (reference sequence). The CDR3 spans 14 residues. V gave up 7 bases and J gave up 5 bases, with 15 bases separating them. This chain's CDR3 is CASTTGEQHQPQHF. The CDR3 DNA is TGTGCCAGTACCACGGGGGAGCAACATCAGCCCCAGCATTTT.

This clone was seen only a few times. The V and J genes are TRBV19 and TRBJ1-5; no clear D. V was trimmed by 6 bases and J by 7 bases, leaving 10 bases between them. Germline V lookup: CDR1 LNHDA, CDR2 SQIVND (reference sequence). The CDR3 is made up of 12 amino acids. CDR3 sequence (DNA): TGTGCCAGTAGCTATGTGGACCAGCCCCAGCATTTT. Amino acids: CASSYVDQPQHF.

The chain combines TRBV6-5 with TRBJ2-6; no reliable D call. V was trimmed by 4 bases and J by 0 bases, leaving 4 bases between them. The germline CDR1 and CDR2 sequences are MNHEY and SVGAGI. The CDR3 sequence is 14 residues long. CDR3 sequence (DNA): TGTGCCAGCAGTTCCATCTCTGGGGCCAACGTCCTGACTTTC. Protein: CASSSISGANVLTF.

This chain connects TRBV5-1 to TRBJ1-5; D gene unclear. CDR1 and CDR2 (germline): SGHRS, YFSETQ. The CDR3 has 13 amino acids. V was shortened by 8 bases and J by 4 bases, with 13 bases between the two germline ends. The CDR3 sequence: CARSLIGNQPQHF. The CDR3 DNA is TGCGCCAGGAGCCTTATAGGGAATCAGCCCCAGCATTTT.

The chain links TRBV29-1 to TRBJ1-2, with D possibly TRBD1 on 5 matching bases. CDR1 and CDR2 from the germline V gene are SQVTM and ANQGSEA. The CDR3 spans 15 residues. V was trimmed by 5 bases and J by 7 bases, leaving 23 bases between them. CDR3 region: CSVSSSTRARGGYTF. CDR3 nucleotides: TGCAGCGTTTCTTCATCAACCAGGGCCCGGGGTGGCTACACCTTC. Variable domain in full (rest from reference TRBV29-1 and TRBJ1-2): SAVISQKPSRDICQRGTSLTIQCQVDSQVTMMFWYRQQPGQSLTLIATANQGSEATYESGFVIDKFPISRPNLTFSTLTVSNMSPEDSSIYLCSVSSSTRARGGYTFGSGTRLTVV.

The chain uses TRBV11-2 and TRBJ2-6; perhaps TRBD2 as D (5 bases). Trimming removed 1 base at V and 1 base at J, with 17 bases between. Germline V gene lookup returns CDR1 SGHAT and CDR2 FQNNGV. CDR3 size: 19 residues. This CDR3 reads CASSLVYDGLLSGANVLTF. CDR3 nucleotide sequence: TGTGCCAGCAGCTTAGTTTATGACGGACTTCTTTCTGGGGCCAACGTCCTGACTTTC.

This clone was counted between two and nine times. This chain links TRBV2 with TRBJ2-3; D unresolved. This CDR3 spans 14 amino acids. In germline, CDR1 is SNHLY, CDR2 FYNNEI. The V gene lost 4 bases and the J gene lost 6 bases, with 14 bases spanning the gap. The CDR3 here is CASSAQGPGDTQYF. The CDR3 nucleotides are TGTGCCAGCAGTGCACAAGGACCTGGGGATACGCAGTATTTT.

This clone was seen at least ten times. The chain recombines TRBV6-5 with TRBJ2-5; tentatively, D is TRBD1 or TRBD2 (5 bases each). The V end lost 1 base, the J end lost 7 bases, and 16 bases lay between the germline ends. In germline, CDR1 is MNHEY, CDR2 SVGAGI. The CDR3 has 15 amino acids. CDR3 sequence (DNA): TGTGCCAGCAGTTACTGGACCTCCAGGGAGTCGACCCAGTACTTC. This gives the protein CASSYWTSRESTQYF.